Sequencing of this TCR beta chain was carried out in a study of cytomegalovirus exposure and HLA in healthy donors. The CDR3 is made up of 14 amino acids. V lost 0 bases and J lost 8; bases outside the gene matches: 6. The germline gives CDR1 SGHRS, CDR2 YFSETQ. Points on this clone: What it recognizes is unknown.

Profiled with immunoSEQ multiplex PCR; TCRdb holds only in-frame clones, not every one. Of 200,000 or so clones listed, around four fifths are singletons. Donors were drawn from the approximately 110-subject validation cohort, separate from the approximately 700-subject first cohort. Points from the study as a whole: The study labeled 150 or so TCR beta chains cytomegalovirus-associated. It was reportedly the case that the classifier diagnosed cytomegalovirus status with high specificity and sensitivity. Within the approximately 120 validation repertoires, first-cohort TCR clusters tended to co-occur, according to a later analysis.

This receptor was obtained from a woman aged 18-30 years in good health and CMV-seronegative. This chain uses TRBV5-1 with TRBJ1-1; the match to TRBD1 covers 8 bases. The specimen was PBMCs. CDR3 loop: CASSLDTGGGEAFF. The CDR3 nucleotides read TGCGCCAGCAGCTTGGATACAGGGGGAGGAGAAGCTTTCTTT.